These T cell receptor beta chains were read from a single sample in a study of regulatory dendritic cells for organ transplantation. Clones were read by immunoSEQ multiplex PCR, and TCRdb kept only the in-frame ones, dropping some. The table lists approximately 12,000 clones, about 90% of them singletons, with 0.22% in the top ten. These receptors' antigens are unknown. The sample was naive CD8+ T cells from blood cultured with regulatory dendritic cells. The receptor source for this set is a human donor in good health. Each CDR3 is given with its conserved first and last residue. Each record gives: V gene, J gene, clone size, CDR3 protein. A row's size may be missing; if present it is once, few, many or a size class.

V gene: TRBV27
J gene: TRBJ2-7
clone size: few
CDR3 protein: CASSWGLEQYF

V gene: TRBV5-4
J gene: TRBJ2-4
clone size: -
CDR3 protein: CASSLQGAENIQYF

V gene: TRBV11-2
J gene: TRBJ2-1
clone size: -
CDR3 protein: CASSLDRTSGISREQFF

V gene: TRBV19
J gene: TRBJ1-2
clone size: -
CDR3 protein: CASSPMGPTHGYTF

V gene: TRBV4-1
J gene: TRBJ2-1
clone size: -
CDR3 protein: CASSQAVGSEQFF

V gene: TRBV7-8
J gene: TRBJ1-2
clone size: -
CDR3 protein: CASSPPSDYGYTF

V gene: TRBV27
J gene: TRBJ2-1
clone size: -
CDR3 protein: CASSLSRGVQFF

V gene: TRBV19
J gene: TRBJ1-5
clone size: few
CDR3 protein: CASSPGGTSNQPQHF

V gene: TRBV29-1
J gene: TRBJ2-7
clone size: -
CDR3 protein: CSVGRLAGTYEQYF

V gene: TRBV27
J gene: TRBJ2-3
clone size: -
CDR3 protein: CASSLWGNTDTQYF

V gene: TRBV4-3
J gene: TRBJ2-2
clone size: -
CDR3 protein: CASSQDHRTQENTGELFF

V gene: TRBV7-2
J gene: TRBJ2-7
clone size: -
CDR3 protein: CASSPLARSYEQYF

V gene: TRBV27
J gene: TRBJ1-2
clone size: -
CDR3 protein: CASSSPGAYGYTF

V gene: TRBV19
J gene: TRBJ1-2
clone size: -
CDR3 protein: CASSTEDRGPHGYTF

V gene: TRBV6-6
J gene: TRBJ2-5
clone size: -
CDR3 protein: CASSYPDIQETQYF

V gene: TRBV4-2
J gene: TRBJ2-7
clone size: -
CDR3 protein: CASSQDDSSYEQYF

V gene: TRBV9
J gene: TRBJ2-5
clone size: -
CDR3 protein: CASSIGPMVEETQYF

V gene: TRBV28
J gene: TRBJ2-1
clone size: -
CDR3 protein: CASSTISRGVYNEQFF

V gene: TRBV28
J gene: TRBJ1-5
clone size: -
CDR3 protein: CASSFWRGNGQPQHF

V gene: TRBV27
J gene: TRBJ2-1
clone size: -
CDR3 protein: CAAGQGNNEQFF

V gene: TRBV7-9
J gene: TRBJ1-1
clone size: -
CDR3 protein: CASTSPGNTEAFF

V gene: TRBV27
J gene: TRBJ1-4
clone size: -
CDR3 protein: CASSFNGGDEKLFF

V gene: TRBV9
J gene: TRBJ2-1
clone size: -
CDR3 protein: CASSARGSDNEQFF

V gene: TRBV27
J gene: TRBJ1-5
clone size: -
CDR3 protein: CASSFPGRGNQPQHF

V gene: TRBV6-6
J gene: TRBJ2-7
clone size: -
CDR3 protein: CASSYSNEQYF

V gene: TRBV2
J gene: TRBJ1-1
clone size: -
CDR3 protein: CASSDLAGSQAFF

V gene: TRBV7-8
J gene: TRBJ1-1
clone size: once
CDR3 protein: CASSLTAATEAFF

V gene: TRBV4-3
J gene: TRBJ2-1
clone size: -
CDR3 protein: CASSQEASGVNEQFF

V gene: TRBV5-6
J gene: TRBJ2-3
clone size: -
CDR3 protein: CASSPIAGAWDTQYF

V gene: TRBV10-3
J gene: TRBJ2-7
clone size: -
CDR3 protein: CAISELSSYEQYF

V gene: TRBV27
J gene: TRBJ2-3
clone size: -
CDR3 protein: CASSLTAGRSTQYF

V gene: TRBV7-8
J gene: TRBJ1-2
clone size: -
CDR3 protein: CASAAVNYGYTF

V gene: TRBV6-1
J gene: TRBJ2-5
clone size: -
CDR3 protein: CASSEGIEETQYF

V gene: TRBV4-3
J gene: TRBJ2-7
clone size: -
CDR3 protein: CASSQGGAYEQYF

V gene: TRBV30
J gene: TRBJ2-1
clone size: -
CDR3 protein: CAWSVLFGNEQFF

V gene: TRBV7-8
J gene: TRBJ2-7
clone size: -
CDR3 protein: CASSLEVPLSYEQYF

V gene: TRBV13
J gene: TRBJ2-3
clone size: -
CDR3 protein: CASSSRQGGRADTQYF

V gene: TRBV5-8
J gene: TRBJ2-7
clone size: once
CDR3 protein: CASSLGFLGPEQYF

V gene: TRBV7-2
J gene: TRBJ2-7
clone size: -
CDR3 protein: CASSLRQTHEQYF

V gene: TRBV7-9
J gene: TRBJ2-7
clone size: -
CDR3 protein: CASSPGTSGTSPYEQYF

V gene: TRBV7-8
J gene: TRBJ1-1
clone size: -
CDR3 protein: CASSLVGTYTEAFF

V gene: TRBV10-2
J gene: TRBJ2-7
clone size: -
CDR3 protein: CASSMTSGSEEQYF

V gene: TRBV29-1
J gene: TRBJ1-2
clone size: -
CDR3 protein: CSVEGRRGYGYTF

V gene: TRBV5-6
J gene: TRBJ2-7
clone size: -
CDR3 protein: CASSLSLARNEQYF

V gene: TRBV6-5
J gene: TRBJ2-1
clone size: -
CDR3 protein: CASSPSTVFSNEQFF

V gene: TRBV2
J gene: TRBJ1-5
clone size: -
CDR3 protein: CASTSGQGHQPQHF

V gene: TRBV9
J gene: TRBJ2-5
clone size: -
CDR3 protein: CASSVDDEETQYF

V gene: TRBV15
J gene: TRBJ2-7
clone size: -
CDR3 protein: CATSNIALGQGSHEQYF

V gene: TRBV15
J gene: TRBJ1-1
clone size: -
CDR3 protein: CATSTTRFLRQVLGDTEAFF

V gene: TRBV28
J gene: TRBJ2-1
clone size: -
CDR3 protein: CASSQTRPGTSGRFNEQFF

V gene: TRBV7-2
J gene: TRBJ1-6
clone size: -
CDR3 protein: CASSPSDSSHNSPLHF